A selection of T cell receptor beta chains follows, all from one sample in a study of human T cells and chemical hapten exposure. Via MiXCR, TCRdb re-called the RACE reads, giving one row per CDR3 protein. The profile shows tens of thousands of distinct CDR3 sequences, roughly a tenth of them singletons. The sample consisted of whole blood, taken in connection with sensitization to the hapten diphenylcyclopropenone (DPC). All receptors derive from a woman in her forties or fifties with alopecia areata. Some clones in this sample may be carry-over from other donors' samples. CDR3s include the opening cysteine and the closing phenylalanine or tryptophan. Each record gives: clone size, D gene, J gene, V gene, CDR3 DNA, CDR3 protein. D genes are given only for firm matches. Some rows mark clone size as missing; the rest say once, few, many or name a class of expanded clone.

. | . | TRBJ1-1 | TRBV30 | TGTGCCTGGAGTCCGGGGCCAGGACCCATGAACACTGAAGCTTTCTTT | CAWSPGPGPMNTEAFF
. | . | TRBJ2-6 | TRBV12-3/TRBV12-4 | TGTGCCAGCACCACTTTAGGTGGGGCCAACGTCCTGACTTTC | CASTTLGGANVLTF
many | TRBD1 | TRBJ2-7 | TRBV28 | TGTGCCATCAAAGAGGGGGCCGCCTACGAGCAGTACTTC | CAIKEGAAYEQYF
few | TRBD1 | TRBJ2-1 | TRBV7-3 | TGTGCCAGCAGCTTAACTCGACAGGGGGGCGCCAATGAGCAGTTCTTC | CASSLTRQGGANEQFF
many | . | TRBJ2-4 | TRBV29-1 | TGCAGCGCACTTCTAGCCAAAAACATTCAGTACTTC | CSALLAKNIQYF
many | TRBD1 | TRBJ1-1 | TRBV5-6 | TGTGCCAGCAGCCTACTGGGACAGGTAATGAACACTGAAGCTTTCTTT | CASSLLGQVMNTEAFF
few | . | TRBJ2-7 | TRBV18 | TGTGCCAGCTCACTCAAAGACCAACTCAGGGGAGAGCAGTACTTC | CASSLKDQLRGEQYF
many | . | TRBJ1-1 | TRBV7-9 | TGTGCCAGCAGCTCCCTTGGACAGAACACTGAAGCTTTCTTT | CASSSLGQNTEAFF
. | . | TRBJ2-1 | TRBV23-1 | TGCGCCAGCAGTCCCCCCAGGAGGGGGGTAAGGTCCTACAATGAGCAGTTCTTC | CASSPPRRGVRSYNEQFF
many | . | TRBJ2-3 | TRBV29-1 | TGCAGCGTTTCGCAAGATACGCAGTATTTT | CSVSQDTQYF
many | . | TRBJ2-5 | TRBV5-1 | TGCGCCAGCAGCTTAAGCAGGGTCGAGACCCAGTACTTC | CASSLSRVETQYF
. | TRBD2 | TRBJ2-3 | TRBV29-1 | TGCAGCGGACAGACTAGCGGGAGAAGACCAGATACGCAGTATTTT | CSGQTSGRRPDTQYF
. | TRBD1 | TRBJ2-4 | TRBV7-2 | TGTGCCAGCACCCTTAGAGGGGGCAACTCGAAAAACATTCAGTACTTC | CASTLRGGNSKNIQYF
. | . | TRBJ2-2 | TRBV19 | TGTGCCAGTAGAACCCGACAGGGAGGCGGGGAGCTGTTTTTT | CASRTRQGGGELFF
few | . | TRBJ2-6 | TRBV27 | TGTGCCAGCAGTTTACTCGGGCTAACCCCCACTGGGGCCAACGTCCTGACTTTC | CASSLLGLTPTGANVLTF
few | TRBD1 | TRBJ1-1 | TRBV5-1 | TGCGCCAGCAGCTCGGACAGGGGACCAGGGAACACTGAAGCTTTCTTT | CASSSDRGPGNTEAFF
few | TRBD2 | TRBJ2-3 | TRBV6-1 | TGTGCCAGCAGACGGACTAGCGGGCGTAGCACAGATACGCAGTATTTT | CASRRTSGRSTDTQYF
few | . | TRBJ1-1 | TRBV10-3 | TGTGCCATCAGTGGCCAGGGATACACTGAAGCTTTCTTT | CAISGQGYTEAFF
many | . | TRBJ1-1 | TRBV7-9 | TGTGCCAGCAGCTTAGGAAGTGATTGGACTGAAGCTTTCTTT | CASSLGSDWTEAFF
many | TRBD2 | TRBJ2-7 | TRBV20-1 | TGCAGTGCTAGTCATATGACTAGCGGGGGGCCCACCTCCTACGAGCAGTACTTC | CSASHMTSGGPTSYEQYF
few | . | TRBJ1-5 | TRBV7-2 | TGTGCCAGCAGCTTAGTGACAGCGGGGGGTCAGCCCCAGCATTTT | CASSLVTAGGQPQHF
many | . | TRBJ1-2 | TRBV5-4 | TGTGCCAGCAGCTTGCTCCAGGGCTACTATGGCTACACCTTC | CASSLLQGYYGYTF
many | TRBD1 | TRBJ1-5 | TRBV18 | TGTGCCAGCTCACTAACGACAGGGGTAGGGGGCAATCAGCCCCAGCATTTT | CASSLTTGVGGNQPQHF
. | TRBD2 | TRBJ2-5 | TRBV7-9 | TGTGCCAGCAGCTCCCCGGCTAGCGGGTACAAAGAGACCCAGTACTTC | CASSSPASGYKETQYF
few | . | TRBJ1-1 | TRBV12-3/TRBV12-4 | TGTGCCAGCAGTTCACTCTTTAGGATCGGGGGGAACGACACTGAAGCTTTCTTT | CASSSLFRIGGNDTEAFF
. | . | TRBJ2-5 | TRBV28 | TGTGCCAGCAGTAGACGGGCCCAAGAGACCCAGTACTTC | CASSRRAQETQYF
many | . | TRBJ2-1 | TRBV4-3 | TGCGCCAGCAGCCAAGATCTTGTCCGAGAGAAAAATTCAGGGAATGAGCAGTTCTTC | CASSQDLVREKNSGNEQFF
few | TRBD1 | TRBJ2-7 | TRBV6-2/TRBV6-3 | TGTGCCAGCAGACAGCCCAAGACAGGGACCCACGAGCAGTACTTC | CASRQPKTGTHEQYF
. | . | TRBJ2-7 | TRBV18 | TGTGCCAGCTCAGGGCGGGGCTACGAGCAGTACTTC | CASSGRGYEQYF
. | . | TRBJ2-3 | TRBV19 | TGTGCCAGTACCCAAATAGGGGGGGCCGGAGATACGCAGTATTTT | CASTQIGGAGDTQYF
. | . | TRBJ2-7 | TRBV28 | TGTGCCAGCAGAGGTGAGGGGGTTCCCTACGAGCAGTACTTC | CASRGEGVPYEQYF
few | TRBD1 | TRBJ1-1 | TRBV11-2 | TGTGCCAGCAGCCAACGGGACAGCAAGGCTGAAGCTTTCTTT | CASSQRDSKAEAFF
many | . | TRBJ2-2 | TRBV5-1 | TGCGCCAGCAGCTGGGACGGATCGAACACCGGGGAGCTGTTTTTT | CASSWDGSNTGELFF
few | . | TRBJ1-2 | TRBV6-2/TRBV6-3 | TGTGCCAGCAGTTATAACCGACTGAGCTATGGCTACACCTTC | CASSYNRLSYGYTF
many | . | TRBJ2-7 | TRBV2 | TGTGCCAGCAGTGAAGCGCTTCAGACGGGAGAGCAGTACTTC | CASSEALQTGEQYF
few | TRBD2 | TRBJ2-1 | TRBV6-4 | TGTGCCAGCAGTGTATCCGGGACTAGCGGGGAGCAGTTCTTC | CASSVSGTSGEQFF
. | . | TRBJ1-3 | TRBV10-2 | TGCGCCAGCAAACTAGGGACTGAAGGCGGAAACACCATATATTTT | CASKLGTEGGNTIYF
many | TRBD2 | TRBJ2-1 | TRBV11-2 | TGTGCCAGCAGCCTAAGACTAGCCCTCAAGGATGAGCAGTTCTTC | CASSLRLALKDEQFF
. | . | TRBJ1-5 | TRBV6-2/TRBV6-3 | TGTGCCAGCAGTTACGGGCTGCTCAATCAGCCCCAGCATTTT | CASSYGLLNQPQHF
few | . | TRBJ2-5 | TRBV7-9 | TGTGCCAGCAGCCGTGACAGCGCCGGGGAGACCCAGTACTTC | CASSRDSAGETQYF
many | TRBD1 | TRBJ1-1 | TRBV7-2 | TGTGCCAGCAGCCCACGGACAGGGACAAACACTGAAGCTTTCTTT | CASSPRTGTNTEAFF
. | TRBD2 | TRBJ2-7 | TRBV28 | TGTGCCAGCAGTCCCCCTGGACTAGCGGGAAACGAGCAGTACTTC | CASSPPGLAGNEQYF
. | TRBD1 | TRBJ1-2 | TRBV6-6 | TGTGCCAGCAGGGAACCGGGACAGACAACTTCAAACTATGGCTACACCTTC | CASREPGQTTSNYGYTF
. | . | TRBJ2-3 | TRBV19 | TGTGCCAGTAGTATCCGAGCTATGGGAGATACGCAGTATTTT | CASSIRAMGDTQYF